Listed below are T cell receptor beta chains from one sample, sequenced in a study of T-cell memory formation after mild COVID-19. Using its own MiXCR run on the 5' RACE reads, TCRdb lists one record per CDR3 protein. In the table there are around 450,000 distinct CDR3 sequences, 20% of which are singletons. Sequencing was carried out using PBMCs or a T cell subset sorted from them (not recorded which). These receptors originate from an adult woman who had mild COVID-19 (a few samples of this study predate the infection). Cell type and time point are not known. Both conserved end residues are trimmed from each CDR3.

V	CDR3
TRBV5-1	ASSLGGRVDTQY
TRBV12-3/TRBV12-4	ASSLMGGYEQY
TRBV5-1	ASSLGQGSWVTEAF
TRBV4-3	ASSWTSGSTDTQY
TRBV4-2	ASSLTGFDTEAF
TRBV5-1	ASSLGLADYNEQF
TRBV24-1	ATAPVGGRQPQH
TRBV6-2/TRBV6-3	ASSLTSGRAWNEQF
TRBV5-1	ASSPTLQGVTYGYT
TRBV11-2	ASSPWGGIHYNEQF
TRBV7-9	ASSLGQKATGYT
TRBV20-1	SAAWTGKNTEAF
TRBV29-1	SVTGTAGANVLT
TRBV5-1	ASTTGTSGDEQY
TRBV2	ASSLDRYYEQY
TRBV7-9	ASSPEPTDRDRGRKIVGTGELF
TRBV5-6	ASSLKTGLEGETQY
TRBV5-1	ASRLAAYNEQF
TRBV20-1	SARDLYEQY
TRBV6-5	ASRRQLLLTDTQY
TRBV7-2	ASSPGGVGRGGYT
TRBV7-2	ASRPDRGLMRNTEAF
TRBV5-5	ASSQTTGVNYGYT
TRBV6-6	ASTRDSQETQY
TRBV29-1	SVERQDNYGYT
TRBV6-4	ASSDPKMASGGERPKNIQY
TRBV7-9	ASSPGHRGTGQETQY
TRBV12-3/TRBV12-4	ASSPGSGGQETQY
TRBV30	AWSVPHDRVGQAF